The 12 T cell receptor beta chains below come from one sample, sequenced in a study of cytomegalovirus exposure and HLA in healthy donors. Both 60 Vbeta primers and 13 Jbeta primers went into the PCR. Clones were read by immunoSEQ multiplex PCR, and TCRdb kept only the in-frame ones, dropping some. The table has about 68,000 clones, roughly 77% seen once; the top ten hold 6% to 7.5%. The specimen was PBMCs. Every receptor here comes from a human donor in good health.

The rearrangement uses TRBV6-5 and TRBJ2-5, with 10 bases matching TRBD1. Germline lookup yields CDR1 MNHEY and CDR2 SVGAGI. CDR3 length: 15 residues. V lost 6 bases, J lost 6 bases, and 10 bases stayed unmatched. CDR3 coding DNA: TGTGCCAGCAGACTCACCGACAGGGGGCCAAAGACCCAGTACTTC. Its protein is CASRLTDRGPKTQYF.

This clone was detected once. The CDR3 loop is CASSVGTANYGYTF. The CDR3 coding sequence is TGTGCCAGCAGTGTGGGGACAGCTAACTATGGCTACACCTTC. The chain joins TRBV6-1 to TRBJ1-2; 7 bases fit TRBD1. Unmatched junction bases numbered 2, after V lost 4 bases and J lost 0 bases. This CDR3 has 14 amino acids. The V gene's germline CDR1 is MNHNS and CDR2 SASEGT.

The rearrangement uses TRBV7-2 and TRBJ1-4; 7 nucleotides align to TRBD1. CDR1 SGHTA and CDR2 FQGNSA come from the germline V gene. Losses at the gene ends were 5 bases for V and 0 bases for J; bases not matched to a gene: 6. This CDR3 spans 16 amino acids. CDR3 bases: TGTGCCAGCAGCCGAGGACAGGCCGCAACTAATGAAAAACTGTTTTTT. Amino acids: CASSRGQAATNEKLFF.

The chain couples TRBV7-3 to TRBJ2-3, with D possibly matching TRBD2 (5 bases). Between the trimmed V and J ends, which lost 4 bases and 4 bases, there was a span of 9 bases. This CDR3 contains 13 residues. Germline V lookup: CDR1 SGHTA, CDR2 FQGTGA. CDR3 region: CASSYTRADTQYF. The DNA of the CDR3 is TGTGCCAGCAGCTATACTAGGGCAGATACGCAGTATTTT.

The V gene is TRBV5-6, the J gene TRBJ2-3; D is ambiguous. The CDR3 is 12 amino acids. The V gene lost 7 bases and the J gene lost 0 bases, with 6 bases spanning the gap. Germline lookup yields CDR1 SGHDT and CDR2 YYEEEE. This CDR3 reads CASGPSTDTQYF. The CDR3 bases are TGTGCCAGCGGGCCTAGCACAGATACGCAGTATTTT.

The sample holds a few counts of this clone. The chain carries TRBV7-6 and TRBJ2-3; 7 bases match TRBD1. CDR1 is SGHVS and CDR2 is FNYEAQ in the germline V gene. Losses at the gene ends were 5 bases for V and 0 bases for J; bases not matched to a gene: 8. CDR3 length equals 16 residues. DNA for the CDR3: TGTGCCAGCAGCACTCTACCGGGACAGAGCACAGATACGCAGTATTTT. Its translation is CASSTLPGQSTDTQYF.

This chain links TRBV9 with TRBJ2-3; D perhaps matches TRBD1 (5 bases). The CDR3 runs to 15 residues. Between the trimmed V and J ends, which lost 3 bases and 3 bases, there was a span of 14 bases. CDR1 and CDR2 (germline): SGDLS, YYNGEE. The CDR3 DNA follows: TGTGCCAGCAGCGCTAGGCAGGGAAGTACAGATACGCAGTATTTT. Translation: CASSARQGSTDTQYF.

This chain links TRBV5-1 with TRBJ2-2; the match to TRBD2 covers 7 bases. The V segment lost 1 base and the J segment 5 bases; nucleotides outside the gene matches: 5. The CDR3 contains 15 residues. Germline V gene sequence: CDR1 SGHRS, CDR2 YFSETQ. CDR3 in DNA: TGCGCCAGCAGCTTGTCTCTAGCGGCTACCGGGGAGCTGTTTTTT. Its translation: CASSLSLAATGELFF.

The rearrangement joins TRBV20-1 to TRBJ2-3; D uncertain. Germline CDR1 is DFQATT and CDR2 is SNEGSKA (reference sequence). The CDR3 is 11 amino acids. Trimming took 5 bases from V and 4 from J, leaving 7 bases between them. The CDR3 DNA reads TGCAGTGCTCAGGCCGCAGATACGCAGTATTTT. Translated, it gives CSAQAADTQYF.

The chain recombines TRBV5-1 with TRBJ2-7; 7 positions match TRBD1. The ends lost 4 bases at V and 5 bases at J; junction bases unmatched: 9. The CDR3 contains 14 residues. CDR1 is SGHRS, CDR2 YFSETQ, per germline. CDR3 nucleotides: TGCGCCAGCAGCGACAGGGATTTTTACGACGAGCAGTACTTC. Translating it yields CASSDRDFYDEQYF.

Remarks on this clone: Compared with germline, one end of the junction differs, possibly owing to a read error. This chain links TRBV5-5 with TRBJ2-7; D gene ambiguous. The V gene's germline CDR1 is SGHKS and CDR2 YYEKEE (reference sequence). The CDR3 loop spans 14 amino acids. CDR3 residues: CASSLFISPYERYF. In DNA form, the CDR3 reads TGTGCCAGCAGCCTCTTCATTTCTCCCTACGAGCGGTACTTC. The full variable domain, completed using reference TRBV5-5 and TRBJ2-7, is DAGVTQSPTHLIKTRGQQVTLRCSPISGHKSVSWYQQVLGQGPQFIFQYYEKEERGRGNFPDRFSARQFPNYSSELNVNALLLGDSALYLCASSLFISPYERYFGPGTRLTVT.

V and J are TRBV7-8 and TRBJ1-4, with a possible D match to TRBD1 (6 bases). This CDR3 contains 12 residues. Germline V gene lookup returns CDR1 SGHVS and CDR2 FQNEAQ. V shed 3 bases and J shed 15 bases, with 14 bases lying between them. The DNA for the CDR3 is TGTGCCAGCAGCTTCCGAACAGGGAGGGTGTTTTTT. Protein product: CASSFRTGRVFF.